This T cell receptor (beta chain) emerged from a study of identical twins. Study results and caveats: In beta out-of-frame sequences, the excess sharing between twins was weaker.

V shed 2 bases and J shed 3 bases, with 8 bases lying between them. This CDR3 has 14 amino acids. Through template switching, a universal primer site was introduced, and the cDNA contained unique molecular identifiers. MiXCR was run by TCRdb on the 5' RACE reads, yielding one entry per CDR3 protein. The table lists about 570,000 distinct CDR3 sequences, 9% to 10% of them singletons, with roughly 3% in the top ten. A few counts support this clonotype. The antigen is not known. The data also belong to a second study, concerning yellow fever vaccine responses in identical twins.

The sequenced sample consisted of PBMCs. V and J are TRBV12-3 or TRBV12-4 and TRBJ2-4; D is unresolved. The receptor was derived from a woman aged 18-30 years in good health. In DNA, the CDR3 is TGTGCCAGCAGTTTAAAGGGTGGCAAAAACATTCAGTACTTC. Its translation is CASSLKGGKNIQYF.